These 32 T cell receptor beta chains came from one sample sequenced in a study of CD8 T cells in ankylosing spondylitis. These receptors' targets are unknown. TCRdb reprocessed the 5' RACE reads via MiXCR and lists one record per CDR3 protein. The table has under 850,000 distinct CDR3 sequences, roughly 19% seen once. Study results and caveats: Within ankylosing spondylitis blood, a TCR beta motif made up of several highly homologous variants appeared to be characteristic.

Material: blood, either unsorted or a sorted T cell fraction (not recorded which). Receptors originate from a male donor with ankylosing spondylitis.

This clonotype was seen a few times. CDR3: CASSESWAALSGYTF. The CDR3, as DNA: TGTGCCAGCAGTGAATCTTGGGCAGCATTAAGTGGCTACACCTTC. J is TRBJ1-2 and V is TRBV25-1; D not resolved. From germline, CDR1 is MGHDK and CDR2 SYGVNS. This CDR3 is built from 15 residues. Trimming removed 1 base from V and 7 bases from J, with 16 bases in between.

A few counts support this clonotype. The V call is TRBV12-3 or TRBV12-4, the J call TRBJ1-2, with 8 bases lining up with TRBD1. Trimming at V came to 6 bases and at J to 6 bases, leaving 18 bases not matched to a gene. CDR3 length equals 17 residues. The CDR3 is CASRSPETGGFGDGYTF. The CDR3 DNA is TGTGCCAGCAGATCCCCTGAAACAGGGGGTTTCGGTGATGGCTACACCTTC.

The V gene is TRBV12-3 or TRBV12-4, the J gene TRBJ2-1; 10 bases agree with TRBD1. This CDR3 spans 16 amino acids. V gave up 5 bases and J gave up 3 bases; unmatched junction bases: 7. CDR3 sequence reads: CASSPLTGGIYNEQFF. CDR3 in DNA: TGTGCCAGCAGTCCTCTGACAGGGGGCATCTACAATGAGCAGTTCTTC.

Regarding this clonotype: Relative to the germline gene, one junction end is altered; a read error may explain this. V gene TRBV5-6 combines with J gene TRBJ2-7; TRBD1 might be the D (6 bases). CDR3 length equals 15 residues. The germline CDR1 and CDR2 sequences are SGHDT and YYEEEE. CDR3 region: CASSSPVEGDYVQYF. Written as DNA, the CDR3 is TGTGCCAGCAGTTCCCCGGTTGAGGGGGATTACGTGCAGTACTTC.

This clonotype was recorded at least ten times. In nucleotides, the CDR3 is TGCAGTGCTATCGCGGAGAATTACTACGAGCAGTACTTC. Its protein is CSAIAENYYEQYF. The chain is built from TRBV20-1 and TRBJ2-7, with D unclear. Trimming removed 4 bases from V and 3 bases from J, with 13 bases in between. The CDR3 is 13 residues long. Germline V gives CDR1 DFQATT, CDR2 SNEGSKA (reference sequence).

This clonotype turned up a few times. This chain joins TRBV27 and TRBJ2-7; 9 bases line up with TRBD1. Per germline, CDR1 MNHEY and CDR2 SMNVEV (reference sequence). The CDR3 loop spans 12 amino acids. V was clipped by 8 bases and J by 5 bases; unmatched bases: 4. The CDR3 is CASGGTGNEQYF. CDR3 coding DNA: TGTGCCAGCGGGGGGACAGGGAACGAGCAGTACTTC.

This CDR3 reads CASSFGSATNEKLFF. For the CDR3, the DNA is TGCGCCAGCAGCTTTGGCAGTGCAACTAATGAAAAACTGTTTTTT. The V call is TRBV5-1, the J call TRBJ1-4, with D unresolved. Germline values: CDR1 SGHRS, CDR2 YFSETQ. The V end lost 2 bases, the J end lost 0 bases, and 8 bases lay between the germline ends. The CDR3 has 15 residues. Supplemented by reference TRBV5-1 and TRBJ1-4, the full variable domain reads KAGVTQTPRYLIKTRGQQVTLSCSPISGHRSVSWYQQTPGQGLQFLFEYFSETQRNKGNFPGRFSGRQFSNSRSEMNVSTLELGDSALYLCASSFGSATNEKLFFGSGTQLSVL.

The chain has TRBV10-3 and TRBJ1-1, with D unclear. Trimming stripped 11 bases from V and 0 bases from J, with 13 bases between. Looked up from germline, CDR1 is ENHRY and CDR2 is SYGVKD. CDR3 length equals 13 residues. This chain's CDR3 is CAATGSMNTEAFF. CDR3 coding DNA: TGTGCCGCTACGGGGTCCATGAACACTGAAGCTTTCTTT.

A note on this clonotype: The junction shows a germline mismatch at one end, possibly a read error. The chain has TRBV7-9 and TRBJ2-1; TRBD1 aligns across 8 bases. Germline V gene data show CDR1 as SEHNR and CDR2 as FQNEAQ (reference sequence). The CDR3 covers 16 residues. The DNA for the CDR3 is TGTGCCAGCACCTTAATCAGGGGGCGAGTCTACAATGAGCAGTTCTTC. This codes for CASTLIRGRVYNEQFF.

This clonotype was observed a handful of times. This chain links TRBV27 with TRBJ1-2; 9 positions match TRBD1. The V gene's germline CDR1 is MNHEY and CDR2 SMNVEV (reference sequence). The V segment lost 1 base and the J segment 1 base; nucleotides outside the gene matches: 7. This CDR3 region has 17 residues. In nucleotides, the CDR3 is TGTGCCAGCAGTTTATTGGGGACAGGGATTTTTAACTATGGCTACACCTTC. This translates into CASSLLGTGIFNYGYTF.

J is TRBJ1-2 and V is TRBV29-1, with D possibly matching TRBD1 (6 bases). The CDR3 has 14 amino acids. V dropped 3 bases and J dropped 3 bases, with 14 bases sitting between them. The germline gives CDR1 SQVTM, CDR2 ANQGSEA. CDR3 sequence (DNA): TGCAGCGTTGAGACAGGCACTCTAGACTATGGCTACACCTTC. Translation gives CSVETGTLDYGYTF.

The genes are TRBV5-1 and TRBJ2-7; 8 positions match TRBD1. Trimming cost V 4 bases and J 7 bases; bases outside gene matches: 10. The germline V gene encodes CDR1 SGHRS and CDR2 YFSETQ. The CDR3 consists of 14 residues. CDR3 in DNA: TGCGCCAGCAGCAAGTGGGGACAGGTGGAGGAGCAGTACTTC. It is translated as CASSKWGQVEEQYF.

In this sample, this clonotype turned up a few times. The chain links TRBV3-1 to TRBJ2-3; D may match TRBD1 or TRBD2 (5 bases each). Germline assignment: CDR1 LGHDT and CDR2 YNNKEL (reference sequence). The CDR3 is 16 amino acids. V was clipped by 0 bases and J by 6 bases, with 16 bases between them. This CDR3 is CASSQEGPDSGDTQYF. CDR3 sequence (DNA): TGTGCCAGCAGCCAAGAGGGGCCGGACTCAGGGGATACGCAGTATTTT.

In its sample, this clonotype was seen a few times. This CDR3 reads CASSFDTSGGYEQYF. The CDR3 region has the DNA TGCGCCAGCAGCTTTGATACTAGCGGGGGGTACGAGCAGTACTTC. This sequence joins TRBV5-1 and TRBJ2-7; TRBD2 agrees at 12 bases. Germline CDR1 and CDR2: SGHRS and YFSETQ. J was trimmed by 4 bases and V by 2 bases; bases with no gene match: 4. This CDR3 has 15 amino acids. Drawing the rest from reference TRBV5-1 and TRBJ2-7, the complete variable domain is KAGVTQTPRYLIKTRGQQVTLSCSPISGHRSVSWYQQTPGQGLQFLFEYFSETQRNKGNFPGRFSGRQFSNSRSEMNVSTLELGDSALYLCASSFDTSGGYEQYFGPGTRLTVT.

This clonotype was seen a handful of times. The J gene is TRBJ2-7, the V gene TRBV28; D unresolved. Trimming pared 3 bases from V and 2 bases from J, leaving 5 bases between. Germline V lookup: CDR1 MDHEN, CDR2 SYDVKM. The CDR3 consists of 12 residues. CDR3 in DNA: TGTGCCAGCAGTTTCCCCCCCTACGAGCAGTACTTC. This gives the protein CASSFPPYEQYF.

This clonotype showed up just a few times. The chain has TRBV7-2 and TRBJ2-2; D is unclear. The ends were cut back, 1 base at V and 4 bases at J, with 10 bases in the middle. In germline, CDR1 is SGHTA, CDR2 FQGNSA. The CDR3 length is 15 residues. DNA of the CDR3: TGTGCCAGCAGCTTAGATAGCACGGGCACCGGGGAGCTGTTTTTT. Translating it yields CASSLDSTGTGELFF. The variable domain in full, completed from reference TRBV7-2 and TRBJ2-2, reads GAGVSQSPSNKVTEKGKDVELRCDPISGHTALYWYRQSLGQGLEFLIYFQGNSAPDKSGLPSDRFSAERTGGSVSTLTIQRTQQEDSAVYLCASSLDSTGTGELFFGEGSRLTVL.

This clonotype was found a few times. This chain connects TRBV7-2 to TRBJ1-2, with a possible D match to TRBD1 (5 bases). This CDR3 is 16 amino acids long. Trimming pared 3 bases from V and 0 bases from J, leaving 14 bases between. The germline CDR1 and CDR2 sequences are SGHTA and FQGNSA. Here the CDR3 DNA reads TGTGCCAGCAGCTTGGGGGTGGGGTTTGCTAACTATGGCTACACCTTC. Its translation: CASSLGVGFANYGYTF.

The chain couples TRBV3-1 to TRBJ1-5, with D possibly matching TRBD1 (5 bases). V was trimmed by 0 bases and J by 3 bases, leaving 12 bases between them. Germline V lookup: CDR1 LGHDT, CDR2 YNNKEL (reference sequence). CDR3 length equals 16 residues. DNA of the CDR3: TGTGCCAGCAGCCAAGATGTAGGGACTTACAATCAGCCCCAGCATTTT. Its protein is CASSQDVGTYNQPQHF. Drawing the rest from reference TRBV3-1 and TRBJ1-5, the complete variable domain is DTAVSQTPKYLVTQMGNDKSIKCEQNLGHDTMYWYKQDSKKFLKIMFSYNNKELIINETVPNRFSPKSPDKAHLNLHINSLELGDSAVYFCASSQDVGTYNQPQHFGDGTRLSIL.

This chain joins TRBV5-1 and TRBJ1-1; D unclear. Trimming pared 0 bases from V and 3 bases from J, leaving 12 bases between. This CDR3 is 15 amino acids long. Per the germline V gene, CDR1 is SGHRS and CDR2 is YFSETQ. The CDR3 bases are TGCGCCAGCAGCTTGGTAGGGAAGCCGGACACTGAAGCTTTCTTT. This sequence encodes CASSLVGKPDTEAFF. The full variable domain, completed using reference TRBV5-1 and TRBJ1-1, is KAGVTQTPRYLIKTRGQQVTLSCSPISGHRSVSWYQQTPGQGLQFLFEYFSETQRNKGNFPGRFSGRQFSNSRSEMNVSTLELGDSALYLCASSLVGKPDTEAFFGQGTRLTVV.

The chain is built from TRBV27 and TRBJ2-7; 8 bases match TRBD1. Germline assignment: CDR1 MNHEY and CDR2 SMNVEV (reference sequence). This CDR3 has 15 residues. The V gene end was trimmed by 5 bases and the J gene end by 3 bases; junction bases not matched to a gene: 9. The CDR3 DNA is TGTGCCAGCAGTCGATGGACAGGGCCAGGCTACGAGCAGTACTTC. It specifies CASSRWTGPGYEQYF.

This clonotype turned up a few times. The rearrangement links TRBV7-9 to TRBJ2-1, with 11 positions matching TRBD1. The CDR3 has 15 residues. The trim removed 5 bases at V and 8 bases at J, leaving 8 bases unmatched. The germline V gene encodes CDR1 SEHNR and CDR2 FQNEAQ (reference sequence). The CDR3 here is CASSRGQGAFHEQFF. The CDR3 region has the DNA TGTGCCAGCAGCCGCGGACAGGGGGCGTTCCATGAGCAGTTCTTC. Based on the CDR3 plus reference TRBV7-9 and TRBJ2-1, the full variable domain is DTGVSQNPRHKITKRGQNVTFRCDPISEHNRLYWYRQTLGQGPEFLTYFQNEAQLEKSRLLSDRFSAERPKGSFSTLEIQRTEQGDSAMYLCASSRGQGAFHEQFFGPGTRLTVL.

This clonotype was seen more than once but under ten times. The rearrangement uses TRBV12-3 or TRBV12-4 and TRBJ2-5, with 8 nucleotides matching TRBD1. This CDR3 comprises 15 residues. V shed 3 bases, J shed 5 bases, and the junction held 8 bases outside the gene matches. In DNA form, the CDR3 reads TGTGCCAGCAGTTTTCACAGGGGGATTGGGGAGACCCAGTACTTC. Amino acids: CASSFHRGIGETQYF.

This clonotype was observed at least ten times. V gene TRBV29-1 combines with J gene TRBJ1-1; a possible D gene is TRBD1 (5 bases). V lost 7 bases and J lost 5, with 20 bases in between. CDR3 length: 14 residues. Germline lookup yields CDR1 SQVTM and CDR2 ANQGSEA. CDR3 DNA: TGCAGCGCCCTGTCTTGGGACGGTACGACTGAAGCTTTCTTT. As protein: CSALSWDGTTEAFF. Based on the CDR3 plus reference TRBV29-1 and TRBJ1-1, the full variable domain is SAVISQKPSRDICQRGTSLTIQCQVDSQVTMMFWYRQQPGQSLTLIATANQGSEATYESGFVIDKFPISRPNLTFSTLTVSNMSPEDSSIYLCSALSWDGTTEAFFGQGTRLTVV.

V and J are TRBV10-3 and TRBJ2-2; D is unresolved. Germline V CDR1 and CDR2: ENHRY, SYGVKD. The CDR3 has 14 amino acids. V was shortened by 2 bases and J by 1 base, with 5 bases between the two germline ends. In nucleotides, the CDR3 is TGTGCCATCAGTGAGACAGAGAACACCGGGGAGCTGTTTTTT. The encoded protein is CAISETENTGELFF.

This clonotype showed up many times. The gene calls are TRBV3-1 and TRBJ2-7; no definite D call. The CDR3 loop spans 13 amino acids. The V gene's germline CDR1 is LGHDT and CDR2 YNNKEL (reference sequence). V lost 5 bases to trimming and J lost 5 bases, with 13 bases between them. This chain's CDR3 is CASSKGWMNEQYF. CDR3 DNA: TGTGCCAGCAGCAAAGGTTGGATGAACGAGCAGTACTTC.

This clonotype was seen only a few times. The chain has TRBV12-3 or TRBV12-4 and TRBJ2-7, with TRBD2 identical over 10 bases. V was pared by 6 bases and J by 4 bases, with 9 bases of the junction left unmatched. The CDR3 is 15 amino acids. The CDR3 coding sequence is TGTGCCAGCAGAAAAATAGCGGGAGGCTATTACGAGCAGTACTTC. It is translated as CASRKIAGGYYEQYF.

The chain recombines TRBV7-9 with TRBJ2-3; 7 bases align to TRBD2. Germline V gene sequence: CDR1 SEHNR, CDR2 FQNEAQ (reference sequence). The CDR3 runs 16 residues. The junction had 5 bases not matched to a gene; V was cut back by 2 bases and J by 0 bases. CDR3 in amino acids: CASSLRGRGSTDTQYF. The CDR3 region has the DNA TGTGCCAGCAGCTTACGCGGGAGAGGAAGCACAGATACGCAGTATTTT.

The gene calls are TRBV4-1 and TRBJ2-7; the D gene is possibly TRBD1 (6 bases). The CDR3 consists of 15 residues. V lost 1 base, J lost 2 bases, and 12 bases lay in between. The V gene's germline CDR1 is MGHRA and CDR2 YSYEKL. This chain's CDR3 is CASSQVSGQPYEQYF. CDR3 nucleotide sequence: TGCGCCAGCAGCCAAGTCAGCGGACAGCCCTACGAGCAGTACTTC.

CDR3 nucleotide sequence: TGTGCCAGCAGTCGCTACAGGGAAGGCTCTAACTATGGCTACACCTTC. Translating it yields CASSRYREGSNYGYTF. The V gene is TRBV6-1, the J gene TRBJ1-2; TRBD1 is a possible D gene (6 bases). V lost 5 bases, J lost 0 bases, and 16 bases lay in between. CDR1 is MNHNS, CDR2 SASEGT, per germline. CDR3 size: 16 residues.

In this sample, this clonotype turned up a few times. The chain is built from TRBV12-3 or TRBV12-4 and TRBJ2-2; TRBD1 agrees at 9 bases. The trim removed 6 bases at V and 6 bases at J, leaving 5 bases unmatched. The CDR3 spans 14 residues. CDR3 DNA: TGTGCCAGCAGATCGGGACAGGGCGCCGGGGAGCTGTTTTTT. It translates to CASRSGQGAGELFF.

This clonotype was observed a single time. V and J are TRBV6-5 and TRBJ2-4; D possibly corresponds to TRBD1 (6 bases). V was cut by 5 bases and J by 0 bases, with 17 bases left in between. Per germline, CDR1 MNHEY and CDR2 SVGAGI. This CDR3 is 17 amino acids long. In DNA form, the CDR3 reads TGTGCCAGCAGTAACCGACAGGCTGCACTAGCCAAAAACATTCAGTACTTC. Encoded protein: CASSNRQAALAKNIQYF.

The V gene is TRBV29-1, the J gene TRBJ1-2, with unresolved D. Trimming stripped 4 bases from V and 6 bases from J, with 12 bases between. CDR3 size: 12 residues. Germline values: CDR1 SQVTM, CDR2 ANQGSEA. CDR3 loop: CSVGFLPDGYTF. In DNA form, the CDR3 reads TGCAGCGTTGGCTTTCTGCCGGATGGCTACACCTTC.